This entry features one TCR beta chain sequence. Its antigen is as yet unknown. These data belong to a study of shared clonotypes between healthy human individuals. Study-level background: Three plates each covered CD4 naive and memory; CD8 naive two, CD8 memory one.

Study-wide findings and caveats: Among non-shared clonotypes, generation probabilities were lower than among those shared by all four donors. In this cohort, only blood was sampled, and tissue repertoires likely differ.

Germline trimming cut 6 bases from V and 10 bases from J; bases unmatched to any gene: 7. The length of the CDR3 is 13 residues. The germline gives CDR1 SNHLY, CDR2 FYNNEI. Original methodology: ImmunoSEQ output held junction-only sequences without quality scores, so filtering differed. Generated by immunoSEQ multiplex PCR, the TCRdb table keeps only in-frame clones and is missing some. D and trimming come from the DNA, and the V and J calls and clone size come from that table. The sample carries over a million clones, roughly 70% recorded once. Sequencing was done on a sample of memory CD4+ T cells sorted from blood. Subset noted: CD45RA-negative fraction. The chain combines TRBV2 with TRBJ2-1; 9 bases match TRBD2. The receptor was derived from a man between 18 and 35 years old in good health. For the CDR3, the DNA is TGTGCCAGCAGGGGGACTAGCCCCACGGAGCAGTTCTTC. Protein: CASRGTSPTEQFF.